The 26 T cell receptor beta chains below were found in one sample sequenced in a study of T cell changes during pregnancy in multiple sclerosis. Data came from immunoSEQ multiplex PCR; TCRdb stores just in-frame clones and leaves some out. The table shows 36,000 or so clones, with approximately 92% occurring only once. Sequencing used PBMCs (not recorded whether the cells were cultured). These receptors all come from a female donor with multiple sclerosis, enrolled in a pregnancy study.

The V call is TRBV11-2, the J call TRBJ2-2; 12 nucleotides match TRBD2. After removal of 6 bases from V and 8 bases from J, the junction contained 13 bases not matched to a gene. The CDR3 loop spans 17 amino acids. Germline V gene data show CDR1 as SGHAT and CDR2 as FQNNGV. The CDR3 is CASSRYGTSGPSGELFF. CDR3 DNA: TGTGCCAGCAGTCGATACGGGACTAGCGGGCCTTCTGGGGAGCTGTTTTTT. Full variable domain (outside the CDR3, taken from reference TRBV11-2 and TRBJ2-2): EAGVAQSPRYKIIEKRQSVAFWCNPISGHATLYWYQQILGQGPKLLIQFQNNGVVDDSQLPKDRFSAERLKGVDSTLKIQPAKLEDSAVYLCASSRYGTSGPSGELFFGEGSRLTVL.

This sequence joins TRBV6-5 and TRBJ2-1; TRBD2 matches at 8 bases. V was pared by 6 bases and J by 8 bases, with 6 bases of the junction left unmatched. The germline CDR1 and CDR2 sequences are MNHEY and SVGAGI. The CDR3 covers 13 residues. The CDR3 nucleotides read TGTGCCAGCAGCAGAAGCGGGAGCGATGAGCAGTTCTTC. Translated: CASSRSGSDEQFF.

The chain employs TRBV5-5 and TRBJ2-5; tentative D call: TRBD2 (6 bases). Germline V gives CDR1 SGHKS, CDR2 YYEKEE (reference sequence). V was shortened by 5 bases and J by 5 bases, with 22 bases between the two germline ends. The CDR3 runs 16 residues. The CDR3 DNA follows: TGTGCCAGCAGTGCAACCGGGACCGCGGGGAGGGAGACCCAGTACTTC. This codes for CASSATGTAGRETQYF.

V gene TRBV5-4 combines with J gene TRBJ2-7, with 7 bases matching TRBD2. Germline CDR1 SGHNT, CDR2 YYREEE (reference sequence). There are 13 residues in the CDR3. V was pared by 9 bases and J by 0 bases, with 6 bases of the junction left unmatched. The CDR3 is CATQLANSYEQYF. As DNA, the CDR3 is TGTGCCACCCAACTAGCGAACTCCTACGAGCAGTACTTC. Variable domain in full (rest from reference TRBV5-4 and TRBJ2-7): ETGVTQSPTHLIKTRGQQVTLRCSSQSGHNTVSWYQQALGQGPQFIFQYYREEENGRGNFPPRFSGLQFPNYSSELNVNALELDDSALYLCATQLANSYEQYFGPGTRLTVT.

V is TRBV11-1 and J is TRBJ1-3; no firm D call. CDR1 and CDR2 (germline): SGHAT, FQDESV (reference sequence). The CDR3 runs to 14 residues. V lost 5 bases, J lost 10 bases, and 18 bases lay in between. CDR3 bases: TGTGCCAGCAGCCCGAGAGCACACTACGGGACCATATATTTT. Protein: CASSPRAHYGTIYF.

The CDR3 bases are TGTGCTAGTGGTTTGGTACTCACTCGGGAGCAATACGAGCAGTACTTC. It yields the protein CASGLVLTREQYEQYF. This chain links TRBV12-5 with TRBJ2-7, with a tentative D call TRBD2 (6 bases). This CDR3 spans 16 amino acids. Trimming took off 0 bases at V and 4 bases at J, with 16 bases between the two ends. Germline loops: CDR1 LGHNT, CDR2 FRNRAP.

The V call is TRBV19, the J call TRBJ1-2; D is unresolved. Trimming removed 5 bases from V and 0 bases from J, with 10 bases in between. CDR1 is LNHDA, CDR2 SQIVND, per germline (reference sequence). The CDR3 covers 14 residues. The CDR3 nucleotides are TGTGCCAGTAGTCTTACCAGAGCTAACTATGGCTACACCTTC. This encodes CASSLTRANYGYTF. Combining the CDR3 with reference TRBV19 and TRBJ1-2 gives the whole variable domain DGGITQSPKYLFRKEGQNVTLSCEQNLNHDAMYWYRQDPGQGLRLIYYSQIVNDFQKGDIAEGYSVSREKKESFPLTVTSAQKNPTAFYLCASSLTRANYGYTFGSGTRLTVV.

V is TRBV5-1 and J is TRBJ1-2; no reliable D call. CDR1 is SGHRS, CDR2 YFSETQ, per germline. Between the trimmed V and J ends, which lost 2 bases and 6 bases, there was a span of 8 bases. CDR3 length: 12 amino acids. The CDR3, as DNA: TGCGCCAGCAGCTTAAACGGGGATGGCTACACCTTC. The encoded protein is CASSLNGDGYTF.

The table lists this clone with a few counts. The chain has TRBV29-1 and TRBJ2-1, with 15 bases lining up with TRBD2. The CDR3 extends over 15 amino acids. Germline CDR1 is SQVTM and CDR2 is ANQGSEA. V lost 6 bases, J lost 10 bases, and 10 bases stayed unmatched. The CDR3 spells CSVDGLAGGRQEQFF. As DNA, the CDR3 is TGCAGCGTCGATGGACTAGCGGGAGGGCGACAAGAGCAGTTCTTC.

CDR3 sequence (DNA): TGTGCCAGCACGGAACAGGGTGCAGGCACCGGGGAGCTGTTTTTT. This codes for CASTEQGAGTGELFF. The chain links TRBV2 to TRBJ2-2; perhaps TRBD1 as D (6 bases). The CDR3 extends over 15 amino acids. The V gene's germline CDR1 is SNHLY and CDR2 FYNNEI. V was pared by 7 bases and J by 4 bases, with 16 bases between.

The chain recombines TRBV30 with TRBJ2-1; TRBD2 is a possible D gene (5 bases). The CDR3 runs 14 residues. CDR1 is GTSNPN, CDR2 SVGIG, per germline (reference sequence). Trimming cost V 4 bases and J 8 bases, with 18 bases left between them. This CDR3 is CAWTPSLLVDEQFF. The CDR3 DNA follows: TGTGCCTGGACCCCAAGTCTACTAGTCGATGAGCAGTTCTTC.

V is TRBV7-2 and J is TRBJ2-5; 8 bases map to TRBD2. The CDR3 sequence is 14 residues long. With V trimmed by 5 bases and J by 6 bases, 8 bases remained unmatched. The germline V gene has CDR1 SGHTA and CDR2 FQGNSA. CDR3 nucleotide sequence: TGTGCCAGCAGCGGGGGACTAGGAGGGAAGACCCAGTACTTC. It encodes CASSGGLGGKTQYF.

The rearrangement uses TRBV5-1 and TRBJ2-3; unclear D gene. Trimming removed 2 bases at V and 0 bases at J, with 13 bases between. The CDR3 covers 16 residues. Germline loops: CDR1 SGHRS, CDR2 YFSETQ. CDR3: CASSFDQTPSTDTQYF. The CDR3 DNA sequence: TGCGCCAGCAGCTTCGACCAGACTCCGAGCACAGATACGCAGTATTTT.

This chain uses TRBV18 with TRBJ1-2; 8 bases fit TRBD1. The CDR3 runs 16 residues. CDR1 and CDR2 (germline): KGHSH, LQKENI. Unmatched junction bases numbered 12, after V lost 6 bases and J lost 3 bases. CDR3 in amino acids: CASSPSQGAMDYGYTF. The CDR3 nucleotides are TGTGCCAGCTCCCCAAGCCAGGGGGCGATGGACTATGGCTACACCTTC.

This clone was seen just once. The chain employs TRBV4-2 and TRBJ1-1, with TRBD1 identical over 11 bases. Trimming took 4 bases from V and 2 from J; bases not matched to a gene: 9. The CDR3 is 17 amino acids. Germline assignment: CDR1 LGHNA and CDR2 YNFKEQ. The DNA of the CDR3 is TGTGCCAGCAGCCTTCGGACAGGGGGCCTCTATAACACTGAAGCTTTCTTT. It is translated as CASSLRTGGLYNTEAFF.

The V and J genes are TRBV7-9 and TRBJ2-2, with TRBD1 matching 8 bases. The V gene's germline CDR1 is SEHNR and CDR2 FQNEAQ (reference sequence). This CDR3 region has 16 residues. The J segment lost 1 base and the V segment lost 3 bases, leaving 4 bases of the junction unmatched. CDR3 DNA sequence: TGTGCCAGCAGCTTGCAGGGGGCCTTGAACACCGGGGAGCTGTTTTTT. Translated, it gives CASSLQGALNTGELFF.

The V gene is TRBV5-1, the J gene TRBJ2-5; weak D call: TRBD1 (5 bases). Looked up from germline, CDR1 is SGHRS and CDR2 is YFSETQ. There are 13 residues in the CDR3. The V and J ends lost 1 base and 4 bases respectively, with 8 bases between them. The CDR3 region is CASSLLGVETQYF. DNA of the CDR3: TGCGCCAGCAGCTTGTTAGGGGTAGAGACCCAGTACTTC.

J is TRBJ1-1 and V is TRBV18, with D unclear. V dropped 1 base and J dropped 1 base, with 10 bases sitting between them. The CDR3 is made up of 15 amino acids. Germline V gives CDR1 KGHSH, CDR2 LQKENI. The CDR3 bases are TGTGCCAGCTCACCACTACTCACCGAGAACACTGAAGCTTTCTTT. It specifies CASSPLLTENTEAFF.

This clone was recorded only once. The chain carries TRBV4-1 and TRBJ1-2; D is possibly TRBD1 (5 bases). V shed 0 bases and J shed 2 bases, with 10 bases lying between them. This CDR3 is built from 15 residues. Germline V lookup: CDR1 MGHRA, CDR2 YSYEKL. The DNA of the CDR3 is TGCGCCAGCAGCCAAGACTCGGGACTGAACTATGGCTACACCTTC. Protein sequence: CASSQDSGLNYGYTF.

The chain employs TRBV30 and TRBJ2-6, with TRBD2 identical over 10 bases. This CDR3 is built from 16 residues. Trimming cost V 4 bases and J 1 base; bases outside gene matches: 4. The germline V gene encodes CDR1 GTSNPN and CDR2 SVGIG (reference sequence). The CDR3 is CAWTSGSASGANVLTF. In DNA form, the CDR3 reads TGTGCCTGGACTAGCGGGAGTGCGTCTGGGGCCAACGTCCTGACTTTC.

The chain couples TRBV5-1 to TRBJ2-3; the match to TRBD2 covers 8 bases. This CDR3 is 14 amino acids long. Germline V gene data show CDR1 as SGHRS and CDR2 as YFSETQ. Germline trimming cut 3 bases from V and 4 bases from J; bases unmatched to any gene: 4. The CDR3 nucleotides are TGCGCCAGCAGCTCACTAGCGGCCCCAGATACGCAGTATTTT. This encodes CASSSLAAPDTQYF.

The gene calls are TRBV5-6 and TRBJ2-5, with a tentative D call TRBD2 (6 bases). CDR3 length equals 15 residues. The germline V gene has CDR1 SGHDT and CDR2 YYEEEE. V gave up 2 bases and J gave up 1 base, with 12 bases separating them. The DNA of the CDR3 is TGTGCCAGCAGCTTTTGGAAGGGACTCCAAGAGACCCAGTACTTC. It codes for CASSFWKGLQETQYF.

V is TRBV5-1 and J is TRBJ2-3, with D perhaps being TRBD1 or TRBD2 (5 bases each). The CDR3 has 17 residues. Germline CDR1 SGHRS, CDR2 YFSETQ. Deletions cut 1 base from V and 0 bases from J, with 15 bases between. CDR3 region: CASSLQGSAYSTDTQYF. As DNA, the CDR3 is TGCGCCAGCAGCTTGCAGGGTAGCGCATATAGCACAGATACGCAGTATTTT.

The V gene is TRBV10-2, the J gene TRBJ2-7; 8 bases align to TRBD1. This CDR3 contains 15 residues. V shed 3 bases and J 6 bases; nucleotides not matched to a gene: 10. CDR1 is WSHSY, CDR2 SAAADI, per germline. The CDR3 DNA is TGCGCCAGCAGTGAAAGTTTCAGGGGGCCGGGCGAGCAGTACTTC. It codes for CASSESFRGPGEQYF.

The CDR3 protein is CASSQQDSFGYTF. The CDR3 nucleotides are TGCGCCAGCAGCCAACAGGACTCCTTTGGCTACACCTTC. This sequence joins TRBV4-1 and TRBJ1-2; D unresolved. Germline V gives CDR1 MGHRA, CDR2 YSYEKL. This CDR3 contains 13 residues. The V end lost 2 bases, the J end lost 7 bases, and 11 bases lay between the germline ends.

V gene TRBV2 combines with J gene TRBJ2-5; 8 bases line up with TRBD1. Germline loops: CDR1 SNHLY, CDR2 FYNNEI. The CDR3 runs to 15 residues. The V segment lost 5 bases and the J segment 2 bases; nucleotides outside the gene matches: 7. DNA of the CDR3: TGTGCCAGCAGTCCAGGGGGCTTGAGGCAAGAGACCCAGTACTTC. This translates into CASSPGGLRQETQYF. Drawing the rest from reference TRBV2 and TRBJ2-5, the complete variable domain is EPEVTQTPSHQVTQMGQEVILRCVPISNHLYFYWYRQILGQKVEFLVSFYNNEISEKSEIFDDQFSVERPDGSNFTLKIRSTKLEDSAMYFCASSPGGLRQETQYFGPGTRLLVL.